This TCR beta chain stems from a study of blood T cells in healthy people across ages. The study, taken as a whole, reports: In these data, TCR beta diversity tracked strongly with naive T cell percentage. The diversity estimates, figures obtained from one million T cells, were considered underestimates.

Investigators took around 11 milliliters of peripheral blood from every donor. Total RNA extraction produced at least 5 micrograms (per sample) for the study. Trimming cost V 1 base and J 2 bases; bases outside gene matches: 5. The CDR3 extends over 15 amino acids. Alongside a J-beta primer mix, a sample-barcoded 5' primer served in a second PCR lasting about 7 to 12 cycles. MiXCR, run by TCRdb on the 5' RACE reads, gives a single entry per CDR3 protein. The profile covers hundreds of thousands of distinct CDR3 sequences, with roughly 48% appearing a single time and 20% to 25% taken by the ten largest. This clonotype appeared a few times. The antigen is unknown.

Sequenced material: blood. The chain has TRBV12-3 or TRBV12-4 and TRBJ2-7, with 7 bases lining up with TRBD2. The source of this sequence is an elderly man in good health. Here the CDR3 reads CASSLVGGGAYEQYF. The CDR3 bases are TGTGCCAGCAGTTTAGTTGGCGGGGGAGCCTACGAGCAGTACTTC.